Listed below are T cell receptor beta chains from one sample, sequenced in a study of technical replicates of blood from a handful of donors. The repertoire was sequenced with immunoSEQ multiplex PCR; TCRdb's copy has only in-frame clones and lacks some. The sample lists about 62,000 clones; about 90% were seen once. The sequenced material came from PBMCs. The receptors were gathered from a human donor in good health. Some clones in this sample may be carry-over from other donors' samples. The CDR3 runs from the conserved cysteine through the conserved F or W. A D gene is named only where the DNA matches it firmly. Not all rows give a size; the values are once, few, many and, for expanded clones, a class.

J gene: TRBJ1-1; V gene: TRBV19; clone size: .; D gene: .; CDR3 protein: CASSIAPELNTEAFF; CDR3 DNA: TGTGCCAGTAGTATAGCTCCAGAATTGAACACTGAAGCTTTCTTT
J gene: TRBJ2-3; V gene: TRBV2; clone size: .; D gene: TRBD2; CDR3 protein: CASGTQISPGTSGTDTQYF; CDR3 DNA: TGTGCCAGCGGGACTCAAATTAGTCCCGGGACTAGCGGCACAGATACGCAGTATTTT
J gene: TRBJ1-1; V gene: TRBV5-8; clone size: few; D gene: TRBD1; CDR3 protein: CASSPGTVIEAFF; CDR3 DNA: TGTGCCAGCAGCCCCGGGACAGTAATTGAAGCTTTCTTT
J gene: TRBJ1-2; V gene: TRBV2; clone size: .; D gene: .; CDR3 protein: CASISRADGYTF; CDR3 DNA: TGTGCCAGCATCTCCAGGGCCGATGGCTACACCTTC
J gene: TRBJ2-3; V gene: TRBV2; clone size: .; D gene: TRBD2; CDR3 protein: CASSVTSGYTDTQYF; CDR3 DNA: TGTGCCAGCAGTGTAACTAGCGGCTACACAGATACGCAGTATTTT
J gene: TRBJ1-6; V gene: TRBV6-5; clone size: few; D gene: .; CDR3 protein: CASRQSISPLHF; CDR3 DNA: TGTGCCAGCAGGCAGTCAATTTCACCCCTCCACTTT
J gene: TRBJ2-2; V gene: TRBV5-1; clone size: once; D gene: TRBD2; CDR3 protein: CASSFVAGVVNTGELFF; CDR3 DNA: TGCGCCAGCAGCTTTGTGGCGGGAGTCGTGAACACCGGGGAGCTGTTTTTT
J gene: TRBJ2-7; V gene: TRBV29-1; clone size: .; D gene: TRBD2; CDR3 protein: CSAEGGTSASYEQYF; CDR3 DNA: TGCAGCGCCGAAGGGGGGACTAGCGCCTCCTACGAGCAGTACTTC
J gene: TRBJ2-2; V gene: TRBV10-3; clone size: .; D gene: .; CDR3 protein: CAISESLGGPSTGELFF; CDR3 DNA: TGTGCCATCAGTGAGTCACTCGGGGGGCCGAGCACCGGGGAGCTGTTTTTT
J gene: TRBJ1-1; V gene: TRBV19; clone size: once; D gene: .; CDR3 protein: CASSYATGERTEAFF; CDR3 DNA: TGTGCCAGTAGCTACGCGACAGGAGAACGAACTGAAGCTTTCTTT
J gene: TRBJ2-4; V gene: TRBV9; clone size: .; D gene: TRBD2; CDR3 protein: CASSERSGSSDIQYF; CDR3 DNA: TGTGCCAGCAGCGAACGTAGCGGGAGTTCGGACATTCAGTACTTC
J gene: TRBJ1-1; V gene: TRBV5-6; clone size: .; D gene: .; CDR3 protein: CASSLNAGNTEAFF; CDR3 DNA: TGTGCCAGCAGCCTGAATGCGGGGAACACTGAAGCTTTCTTT
J gene: TRBJ1-4; V gene: TRBV7-9; clone size: .; D gene: .; CDR3 protein: CASSSRGRVKLFF; CDR3 DNA: TGTGCCAGCAGCTCCAGGGGAAGGGTAAAACTGTTTTTT
J gene: TRBJ2-2; V gene: TRBV5-4; clone size: .; D gene: TRBD2; CDR3 protein: CASSLGGLAGVTGELFF; CDR3 DNA: TGTGCCAGCAGCTTGGGCGGGTTAGCGGGAGTTACCGGGGAGCTGTTTTTT
J gene: TRBJ1-1; V gene: TRBV7-2; clone size: few; D gene: .; CDR3 protein: CASSSPRTVKAFF; CDR3 DNA: TGTGCCAGCAGCTCCCCTAGGACTGTGAAAGCTTTCTTT
J gene: TRBJ2-1; V gene: TRBV19; clone size: .; D gene: TRBD1; CDR3 protein: CASRRDSSYNEQFF; CDR3 DNA: TGTGCCAGCCGTCGGGACAGCTCCTACAATGAGCAGTTCTTC
J gene: TRBJ2-5; V gene: TRBV9; clone size: .; D gene: .; CDR3 protein: CASSRNQVNRYF; CDR3 DNA: TGTGCCAGCAGCCGTAACCAGGTCAATCGGTACTTC
J gene: TRBJ2-1; V gene: TRBV27; clone size: .; D gene: .; CDR3 protein: CASSTGLAYNEQFF; CDR3 DNA: TGTGCCAGCAGTACCGGACTGGCTTACAATGAGCAGTTCTTC
J gene: TRBJ1-6; V gene: TRBV30; clone size: .; D gene: .; CDR3 protein: CAWSDLPSNSPLHF; CDR3 DNA: TGTGCCTGGAGTGATCTACCGAGTAATTCACCCCTCCACTTT
J gene: TRBJ2-5; V gene: TRBV18; clone size: .; D gene: .; CDR3 protein: CASSPRDGKQETQYF; CDR3 DNA: TGTGCCAGCTCACCGCGGGACGGGAAACAAGAGACCCAGTACTTC
J gene: TRBJ2-3; V gene: TRBV10-3; clone size: .; D gene: TRBD1; CDR3 protein: CAISGTGSLSTDTQYF; CDR3 DNA: TGTGCCATCAGCGGGACAGGGAGCCTTAGCACAGATACGCAGTATTTT
J gene: TRBJ1-2; V gene: TRBV2; clone size: once; D gene: .; CDR3 protein: CASSVGEDYGYTF; CDR3 DNA: TGTGCCAGCAGTGTCGGGGAGGACTATGGCTACACCTTC
J gene: TRBJ2-7; V gene: TRBV11-2; clone size: .; D gene: .; CDR3 protein: CASSLRGGTYEQYF; CDR3 DNA: TGTGCCAGCAGCTTGAGAGGTGGAACCTACGAGCAGTACTTC